This T cell receptor (beta chain) was sequenced during a study of blood T cell repertoires in COVID-19. Study details: Both acute and convalescent COVID-19 samples were obtained from the United States, Italy and Spain. The analysed material was cDNA or gDNA that came from T cells, B-cell-depleted T cells, or PBMCs.

Authors' processing steps: By means of reference gene primer amplification, nucleated cell counts were estimated. TCRdb keeps only in-frame clones here, not all; method: immunoSEQ multiplex PCR. D and trimming were read from the DNA, whereas the V and J calls and clone size are those reported in that table. The table has roughly 220,000 clones, around 84% seen once. CDR3 size: 14 residues. Germline lookup yields CDR1 LNHDA and CDR2 SQIVND (reference sequence). Germline trimming cut 7 bases from V and 10 bases from J; bases unmatched to any gene: 15. The rearrangement joins TRBV19 to TRBJ1-2; 7 bases agree with TRBD1. Sequenced input: peripheral blood. The TCR originated in a woman aged 55-69 years who had recovered from COVID-19. CDR3 DNA sequence: TGTGCCAGTACCCTATCTTGGGACAGTTTAGTCTACACCTTC. This codes for CASTLSWDSLVYTF.